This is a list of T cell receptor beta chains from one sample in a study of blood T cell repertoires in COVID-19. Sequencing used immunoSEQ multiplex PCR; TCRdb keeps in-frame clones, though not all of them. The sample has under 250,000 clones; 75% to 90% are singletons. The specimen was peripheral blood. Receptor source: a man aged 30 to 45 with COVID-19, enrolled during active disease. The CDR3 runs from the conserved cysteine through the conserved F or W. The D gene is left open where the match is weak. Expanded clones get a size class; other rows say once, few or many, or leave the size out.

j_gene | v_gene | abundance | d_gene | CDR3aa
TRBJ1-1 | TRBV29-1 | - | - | CSVRQINTEAFF
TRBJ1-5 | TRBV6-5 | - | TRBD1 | CASSGRDSNQPQHF
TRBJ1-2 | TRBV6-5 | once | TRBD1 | CASTPDRSNYGYTF
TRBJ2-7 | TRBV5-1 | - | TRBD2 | CASSASGSWDEQYF
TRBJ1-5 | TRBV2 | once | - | CASTRQSLNQPQHF
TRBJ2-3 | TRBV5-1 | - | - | CASSLAARSTQYF
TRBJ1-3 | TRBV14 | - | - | CASSQDQAYSSGNTIYF
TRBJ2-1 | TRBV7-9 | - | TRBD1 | CASSLEFSPGQGSNEQFF
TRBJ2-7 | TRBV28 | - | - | CASIRGGADEQYF
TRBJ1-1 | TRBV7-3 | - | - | CASRASPGNTEAFF
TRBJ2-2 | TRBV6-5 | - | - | CASSYGGSTTGELFF
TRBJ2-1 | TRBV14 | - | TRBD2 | CASSQENVAGVWGLANYNEQFF
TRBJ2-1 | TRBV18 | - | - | CASSPSEGTNEQFF
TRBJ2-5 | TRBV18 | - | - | CASSPPVYLGHRETQYF
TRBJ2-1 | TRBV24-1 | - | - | CATDSSSYNEQFF
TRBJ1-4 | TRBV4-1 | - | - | CASSQGGSLNEKLFF
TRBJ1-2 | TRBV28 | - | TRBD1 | CASTHQQGDYGYTF
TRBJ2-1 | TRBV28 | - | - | CASSLNGPGEQFF
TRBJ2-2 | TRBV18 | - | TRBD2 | CASSPNSGRTGELFF
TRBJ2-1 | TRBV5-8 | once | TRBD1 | CASSFYQGQGMENEQFF
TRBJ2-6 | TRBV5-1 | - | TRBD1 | CASSLGTGNVLTF
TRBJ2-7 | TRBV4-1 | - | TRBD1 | CASSQDRRTGSVRHEQYF
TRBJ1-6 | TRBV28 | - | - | CASRSPLNSPLHF
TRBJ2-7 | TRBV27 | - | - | CASSLYGTGAYEQYF
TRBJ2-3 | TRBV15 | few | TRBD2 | CATRRPGTSGNTQYF
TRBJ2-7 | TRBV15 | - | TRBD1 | CATSTHPGQGDEQYF
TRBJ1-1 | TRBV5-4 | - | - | CASSLAKQANTEAFF
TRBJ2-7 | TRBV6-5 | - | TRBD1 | CASRRDRDVQYF
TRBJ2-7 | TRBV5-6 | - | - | CASSIQGVEQYF
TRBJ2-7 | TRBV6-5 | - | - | CASSYSPSTSYEQYF
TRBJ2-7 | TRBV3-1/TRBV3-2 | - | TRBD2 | CASSRRASGRKDEQYF
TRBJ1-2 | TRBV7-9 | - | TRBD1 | CASSVRQGRDGYTF
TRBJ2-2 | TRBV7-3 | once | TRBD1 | CASSLKPGTGYPGELFF
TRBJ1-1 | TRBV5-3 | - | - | CARNWLETEAFF
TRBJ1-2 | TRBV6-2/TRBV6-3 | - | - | CASSGQGPPFPYGYTF
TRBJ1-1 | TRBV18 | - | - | CASSPRGGFNTEAFF
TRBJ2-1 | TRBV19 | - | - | CASSVTNRYNEQFF
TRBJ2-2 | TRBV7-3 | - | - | CASSQDYTGELFF
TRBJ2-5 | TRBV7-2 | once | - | CASSYPTRQETQYF
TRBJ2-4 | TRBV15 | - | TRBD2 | CATSRGTSGPPFKNIQYF
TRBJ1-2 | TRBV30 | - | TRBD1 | CAWSEGTGLNYGYTF
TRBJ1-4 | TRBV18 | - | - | CASSPPGGRNPAREKLFF
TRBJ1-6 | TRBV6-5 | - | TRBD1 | CASSYSTGSSAPLHF
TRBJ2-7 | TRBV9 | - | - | CASSGGQKNPYEQYF